The rows below give T cell receptor beta chains drawn from one sample of a study of shared clonotypes between healthy human individuals. Assay used: immunoSEQ multiplex PCR; TCRdb lists only in-frame clones, some missing. The data show around 580,000 clones, roughly 98% seen once. Specimen: naive CD8+ T cells sorted from blood. The receptors were sampled from a man aged 25-45 years in good health. Both conserved end residues are part of each CDR3. Each record gives: clone size, J gene, D gene, V gene, CDR3 protein, CDR3 DNA. The D gene is left open where the match is weak. Not all rows give a size; the values are once, few, many and, for expanded clones, a class.

clone size: NA
J gene: TRBJ2-7
D gene: TRBD2
V gene: TRBV5-6
CDR3 protein: CASSLVSGRFHEQYF
CDR3 DNA: TGTGCCAGCAGCCTAGTTAGCGGGAGGTTCCACGAGCAGTACTTC

clone size: NA
J gene: TRBJ2-7
D gene: TRBD2
V gene: TRBV4-3
CDR3 protein: CASSQERVGQGGLKQYF
CDR3 DNA: TGCGCCAGCAGCCAAGAAAGGGTAGGCCAGGGAGGGTTAAAGCAGTACTTC

clone size: NA
J gene: TRBJ2-1
D gene: TRBD1
V gene: TRBV19
CDR3 protein: CASSLTGGSISYNEQFF
CDR3 DNA: TGTGCCAGTAGTTTAACAGGGGGCTCAATCTCTTACAATGAGCAGTTCTTC

clone size: NA
J gene: TRBJ1-5
D gene: NA
V gene: TRBV4-1
CDR3 protein: CASSQERGTNQPQHF
CDR3 DNA: TGCGCCAGCAGCCAAGAAAGAGGGACCAATCAGCCCCAGCATTTT

clone size: NA
J gene: TRBJ2-7
D gene: NA
V gene: TRBV4-1
CDR3 protein: CASSRVLTPSDEQYF
CDR3 DNA: TGCGCCAGCAGCCGAGTCCTAACACCAAGCGACGAGCAGTACTTC

clone size: NA
J gene: TRBJ1-1
D gene: NA
V gene: TRBV28
CDR3 protein: CASSLMPLGSNTEAFF
CDR3 DNA: TGTGCCAGCAGTTTAATGCCCCTAGGCTCGAACACTGAAGCTTTCTTT

clone size: once
J gene: TRBJ2-7
D gene: TRBD1
V gene: TRBV7-9
CDR3 protein: CASSLGGQPSYEQYF
CDR3 DNA: TGTGCCAGCAGCTTAGGGGGACAGCCCTCCTACGAGCAGTACTTC

clone size: NA
J gene: TRBJ2-1
D gene: TRBD1
V gene: TRBV11-2
CDR3 protein: CASSFGTGDVNEQFF
CDR3 DNA: TGTGCCAGCAGCTTCGGGACAGGGGACGTCAATGAGCAGTTCTTC

clone size: NA
J gene: TRBJ2-1
D gene: NA
V gene: TRBV6-5
CDR3 protein: CASSQLVYDEQFF
CDR3 DNA: TGTGCCAGCAGTCAACTAGTGTACGATGAGCAGTTCTTC

clone size: NA
J gene: TRBJ1-1
D gene: TRBD1
V gene: TRBV5-1
CDR3 protein: CASSSGTGAGMNTEAFF
CDR3 DNA: TGCGCCAGCAGCTCCGGGACAGGGGCCGGGATGAACACTGAAGCTTTCTTT

clone size: many
J gene: TRBJ2-7
D gene: TRBD1
V gene: TRBV5-4
CDR3 protein: CASSPTLGQIDEQYF
CDR3 DNA: TGTGCCAGCAGCCCCACGTTGGGACAGATAGACGAGCAGTACTTC

clone size: NA
J gene: TRBJ1-4
D gene: NA
V gene: TRBV4-1
CDR3 protein: CASSQVGGHNEKLFF
CDR3 DNA: TGCGCCAGCAGCCAAGTTGGTGGGCACAATGAAAAACTGTTTTTT

clone size: NA
J gene: TRBJ2-7
D gene: NA
V gene: TRBV29-1
CDR3 protein: CSVEAAGGSYEQYF
CDR3 DNA: TGCAGCGTTGAAGCGGCCGGGGGCTCCTACGAGCAGTACTTC

clone size: NA
J gene: TRBJ1-5
D gene: TRBD1
V gene: TRBV7-8
CDR3 protein: CASSSQDRENQPQHF
CDR3 DNA: TGTGCCAGCAGCTCCCAGGACAGGGAAAATCAGCCCCAGCATTTT

clone size: once
J gene: TRBJ2-1
D gene: NA
V gene: TRBV11-2
CDR3 protein: CASSLIYSTLIYNEQFF
CDR3 DNA: TGTGCCAGCAGCTTAATTTACTCCACCTTAATCTACAATGAGCAGTTCTTC

clone size: NA
J gene: TRBJ2-2
D gene: TRBD1
V gene: TRBV29-1
CDR3 protein: CSVTRTGDTGELFF
CDR3 DNA: TGCAGCGTCACCCGGACAGGGGACACCGGGGAGCTGTTTTTT

clone size: NA
J gene: TRBJ2-7
D gene: NA
V gene: TRBV5-5
CDR3 protein: CASSYYTSSYEQYF
CDR3 DNA: TGTGCCAGCAGCTACTACACTAGCTCCTACGAGCAGTACTTC

clone size: NA
J gene: TRBJ1-2
D gene: TRBD1
V gene: TRBV4-1
CDR3 protein: CASSQGTGREDGYTF
CDR3 DNA: TGCGCCAGCAGCCAAGGGACAGGGAGGGAGGATGGCTACACCTTC

clone size: once
J gene: TRBJ1-1
D gene: NA
V gene: TRBV27
CDR3 protein: CASSLWENTEAFF
CDR3 DNA: TGTGCCAGCAGTCTCTGGGAAAACACTGAAGCTTTCTTT

clone size: NA
J gene: TRBJ2-7
D gene: NA
V gene: TRBV7-8
CDR3 protein: CASSQGGPPLYEQYF
CDR3 DNA: TGTGCCAGCAGCCAAGGGGGGCCACCCCTCTACGAGCAGTACTTC

clone size: NA
J gene: TRBJ2-4
D gene: TRBD2
V gene: TRBV11-2
CDR3 protein: CASSSTSGRPKNIQYF
CDR3 DNA: TGTGCCAGCAGCTCGACTAGCGGGAGACCCAAAAACATTCAGTACTTC

clone size: NA
J gene: TRBJ1-5
D gene: NA
V gene: TRBV4-3
CDR3 protein: CASSQALGQLNQPQHF
CDR3 DNA: TGCGCCAGCAGCCAAGCCCTCGGACAGCTCAATCAGCCCCAGCATTTT

clone size: once
J gene: TRBJ1-3
D gene: NA
V gene: TRBV6-1
CDR3 protein: CASVEENTIYF
CDR3 DNA: TGTGCCTCCGTGGAAGAGAACACCATATATTTT

clone size: NA
J gene: TRBJ2-7
D gene: NA
V gene: TRBV27
CDR3 protein: CASSLSRSSYEQYF
CDR3 DNA: TGTGCCAGCAGTTTATCTAGGTCCTCCTACGAGCAGTACTTC

clone size: NA
J gene: TRBJ1-1
D gene: NA
V gene: TRBV2
CDR3 protein: CASSETAMNTEAFF
CDR3 DNA: TGTGCCAGCAGTGAAACAGCAATGAACACTGAAGCTTTCTTT

clone size: NA
J gene: TRBJ2-7
D gene: TRBD1
V gene: TRBV7-6
CDR3 protein: CASSARDRGPHEQYF
CDR3 DNA: TGTGCCAGCAGCGCCCGGGACAGGGGGCCCCACGAGCAGTACTTC

clone size: NA
J gene: TRBJ2-7
D gene: NA
V gene: TRBV28
CDR3 protein: CASSVPSGSYEQYF
CDR3 DNA: TGTGCCAGCAGTGTACCGTCTGGATCCTACGAGCAGTACTTC

clone size: NA
J gene: TRBJ1-2
D gene: NA
V gene: TRBV25-1
CDR3 protein: CASSEGAYSIRGYTF
CDR3 DNA: TGTGCCAGCAGTGAAGGGGCGTATAGCATTCGGGGCTACACCTTC

clone size: NA
J gene: TRBJ2-5
D gene: TRBD2
V gene: TRBV7-9
CDR3 protein: CASSPRSGRAIETQYF
CDR3 DNA: TGTGCCAGCAGCCCTCGGAGCGGGAGGGCCATAGAGACCCAGTACTTC

clone size: NA
J gene: TRBJ1-3
D gene: NA
V gene: TRBV12-5
CDR3 protein: CASGSGNTIYF
CDR3 DNA: TGTGCTAGTGGATCAGGAAACACCATATATTTT

clone size: once
J gene: TRBJ1-1
D gene: NA
V gene: TRBV10-2
CDR3 protein: CASPPELGGTLLDTEAFF
CDR3 DNA: TGCGCCAGCCCCCCCGAATTAGGGGGTACCCTACTAGACACTGAAGCTTTCTTT

clone size: NA
J gene: TRBJ2-7
D gene: NA
V gene: TRBV11-2
CDR3 protein: CASSPGNTGSYEQYF
CDR3 DNA: TGTGCCAGCTCGCCAGGAAACACAGGGTCCTACGAGCAGTACTTC

clone size: NA
J gene: TRBJ2-7
D gene: TRBD2
V gene: TRBV7-9
CDR3 protein: CASSREGEQYF
CDR3 DNA: TGTGCCAGCAGTAGGGAGGGCGAGCAGTACTTC

clone size: NA
J gene: TRBJ2-7
D gene: TRBD2
V gene: TRBV7-9
CDR3 protein: CASSSMTSGRGYYEQYF
CDR3 DNA: TGTGCCAGCAGTTCGATGACTAGCGGGAGGGGTTACTACGAGCAGTACTTC

clone size: once
J gene: TRBJ2-3
D gene: NA
V gene: TRBV18
CDR3 protein: CASSRILQKRNTDTQYF
CDR3 DNA: TGTGCCAGCTCACGGATTCTACAAAAAAGAAACACAGATACGCAGTATTTT

clone size: NA
J gene: TRBJ2-7
D gene: TRBD2
V gene: TRBV2
CDR3 protein: CASTGGRAVYEQYF
CDR3 DNA: TGTGCCAGCACGGGCGGGAGAGCTGTGTACGAGCAGTACTTC

clone size: NA
J gene: TRBJ2-4
D gene: NA
V gene: TRBV4-3
CDR3 protein: CASSRVRVPNIQYF
CDR3 DNA: TGCGCCAGCAGCCGTGTCCGGGTTCCAAACATTCAGTACTTC

clone size: NA
J gene: TRBJ2-7
D gene: NA
V gene: TRBV5-1
CDR3 protein: CASSRAQDRSYEQYF
CDR3 DNA: TGCGCCAGCAGTCGAGCCCAGGACAGAAGCTACGAGCAGTACTTC

clone size: NA
J gene: TRBJ2-7
D gene: TRBD1
V gene: TRBV27
CDR3 protein: CASSGGYEQYF
CDR3 DNA: TGTGCCAGTTCAGGGGGTTACGAGCAGTACTTC

clone size: NA
J gene: TRBJ1-5
D gene: NA
V gene: TRBV5-1
CDR3 protein: CASSLRGNSNQPQHF
CDR3 DNA: TGCGCCAGCAGCTTGCGGGGAAATAGCAATCAGCCCCAGCATTTT

clone size: NA
J gene: TRBJ2-7
D gene: TRBD2
V gene: TRBV4-2
CDR3 protein: CASSQTSGSYEQYF
CDR3 DNA: TGTGCCAGCAGCCAGACTAGCGGGAGCTACGAGCAGTACTTC

clone size: NA
J gene: TRBJ2-2
D gene: TRBD2
V gene: TRBV27
CDR3 protein: CASSLVLAGEAGELFF
CDR3 DNA: TGTGCCAGCAGTTTAGTTCTAGCGGGAGAAGCCGGGGAGCTGTTTTTT

clone size: NA
J gene: TRBJ2-7
D gene: NA
V gene: TRBV7-2
CDR3 protein: CASSSHWTGIYEQYF
CDR3 DNA: TGTGCCAGCAGCTCCCACTGGACGGGTATCTACGAGCAGTACTTC

clone size: NA
J gene: TRBJ2-7
D gene: NA
V gene: TRBV7-8
CDR3 protein: CASSSDREGSYEQYF
CDR3 DNA: TGTGCCAGCAGCAGCGACAGGGAGGGCTCCTACGAGCAGTACTTC

clone size: NA
J gene: TRBJ2-2
D gene: NA
V gene: TRBV29-1
CDR3 protein: CSVEGGANTGELFF
CDR3 DNA: TGCAGCGTGGAGGGGGGGGCGAACACCGGGGAGCTGTTTTTT

clone size: NA
J gene: TRBJ2-1
D gene: TRBD2
V gene: TRBV7-2
CDR3 protein: CASSLVVAGRYNEQFF
CDR3 DNA: TGTGCCAGCAGCTTAGTGGTAGCGGGACGCTACAATGAGCAGTTCTTC

clone size: NA
J gene: TRBJ1-3
D gene: NA
V gene: TRBV10-2
CDR3 protein: CASMGSGNTIYF
CDR3 DNA: TGCGCCAGCATGGGTTCAGGAAACACCATATATTTT

clone size: NA
J gene: TRBJ2-3
D gene: TRBD2
V gene: TRBV5-6
CDR3 protein: CASSLAGGPSGTDTQYF
CDR3 DNA: TGTGCCAGCAGCTTAGCGGGAGGGCCTTCGGGCACAGATACGCAGTATTTT